This T cell receptor (beta chain) is drawn from a study of CD8 T cells in Susac syndrome. Random hexamers served to reverse transcribe about 0.45 to 1 ug RNA. By means of immunoSEQ multiplex PCR, TCR beta CDR3 spanning 54 Vbeta and 13 Jbeta underwent amplification. A single record per CDR3 protein comes from TCRdb applying MiXCR to the immunoSEQ multiplex PCR reads. The sample carries about 210,000 distinct CDR3 sequences, approximately 95% recorded once. As concerns this clonotype: Its antigen remains unidentified.

CD8+ and CD4+ T cells taken from blood had their TCR beta sequenced. FACS enriched CD8+ TEMRA cells, while bulk CD8+ and CD4+ were negatively isolated. Findings of the study overall: The number of individuals included in the study's TCR sequencing and HLA analysis was acknowledged as relatively small.

Germline CDR1 and CDR2: MDHEN and SYDVKM. V was cut by 1 base and J by 6 bases, with 5 bases left in between. CDR3 length equals 12 residues. Source material: CD4+ T cells from PBMCs. This TCR came from a human donor with multiple sclerosis. V usage is TRBV28 and J usage is TRBJ2-3, with D hard to call. As DNA, the CDR3 is TGTGCCAGCAGTTTATTGTGGGATACGCAGTATTTT. It yields the protein CASSLLWDTQYF.